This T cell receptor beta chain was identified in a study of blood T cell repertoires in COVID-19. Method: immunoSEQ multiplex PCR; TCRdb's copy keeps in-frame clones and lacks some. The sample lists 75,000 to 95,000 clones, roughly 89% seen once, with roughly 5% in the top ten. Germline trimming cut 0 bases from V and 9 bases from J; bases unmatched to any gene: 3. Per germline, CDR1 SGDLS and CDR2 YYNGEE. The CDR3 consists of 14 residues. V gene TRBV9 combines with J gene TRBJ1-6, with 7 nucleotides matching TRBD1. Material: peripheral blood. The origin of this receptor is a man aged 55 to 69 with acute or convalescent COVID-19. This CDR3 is CASSVGTGISPLHF. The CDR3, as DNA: TGTGCCAGCAGCGTAGGGACAGGTATTTCACCCCTCCACTTT.